One and the same sample provided the 8 T cell receptor beta chains below, sequenced in a study of Ad26.COV2.S vaccination and SARS-CoV-2 variants. Treatment reported: around 19 received Ad26.COV2.S at low or high dose, single or two shots; a few received placebo; per-sample allocation not given. Sampling took place 63 days after the first vaccine or placebo injection. Profiled with immunoSEQ multiplex PCR; TCRdb holds only in-frame clones, not every one. The sample shows about 500,000 clones, 70% to 90% of them seen only once. Sequencing was performed on peripheral blood, taken in a trial of Ad26.COV2.S vaccine versus placebo. These receptors were collected from a person aged 18-65 years who received the Ad26.COV2.S COVID-19 vaccine or a placebo.

The chain is built from TRBV29-1 and TRBJ1-3, with unresolved D. The CDR3 has 13 residues. CDR1 and CDR2 (germline): SQVTM, ANQGSEA. Trimming stripped 6 bases from V and 0 bases from J, with 9 bases between. The CDR3 protein is CSVNGDSGNTIYF. DNA of the CDR3: TGCAGCGTAAACGGGGACTCTGGAAACACCATATATTTT.

CDR3 DNA sequence: TGTGCCAGCAGCCAAGTTACCTCGGGTAGCGGGGCAGCTTTGTCCAAAAACATTCAGTACTTC. It codes for CASSQVTSGSGAALSKNIQYF. This chain connects TRBV4-2 to TRBJ2-4, with 8 bases lining up with TRBD2. J lost 2 bases, V lost 1 base, and 19 bases had no gene match. The CDR3 contains 21 residues. Germline CDR1 reads LGHNA; CDR2 reads YNFKEQ.

The V call is TRBV5-5, the J call TRBJ1-2; D is uncertain. In germline, CDR1 is SGHKS, CDR2 YYEKEE (reference sequence). The CDR3 runs to 13 residues. Trimming removed 1 base at V and 4 bases at J, with 8 bases between. In nucleotides, the CDR3 is TGTGCCAGCAGCTTGAAGGGAAGCTATGGCTACACCTTC. Protein product: CASSLKGSYGYTF.

The V gene is TRBV11-2, the J gene TRBJ2-7, with TRBD1 as a possible D gene (6 bases). Germline V lookup: CDR1 SGHAT, CDR2 FQNNGV. The V and J ends lost 4 bases and 3 bases respectively, with 22 bases between them. This CDR3 contains 17 residues. The CDR3: CASSSPTGFQGNYEQYF. The CDR3 bases are TGTGCCAGCAGCTCACCCACCGGTTTTCAGGGGAACTACGAGCAGTACTTC.

The chain recombines TRBV7-2 with TRBJ1-1; 7 nucleotides match TRBD1. This CDR3 contains 14 residues. The germline CDR1 and CDR2 sequences are SGHTA and FQGNSA. The V segment lost 7 bases and the J segment 6 bases; nucleotides outside the gene matches: 11. The CDR3 here is CASTTRQGRAEAFF. DNA of the CDR3: TGTGCCAGCACTACCCGACAGGGCCGGGCTGAAGCTTTCTTT.

The V and J genes are TRBV30 and TRBJ1-2, with 10 bases fitting TRBD1. The junction had 14 bases not matched to a gene; V was cut back by 5 bases and J by 8 bases. Per the germline V gene, CDR1 is GTSNPN and CDR2 is SVGIG (reference sequence). This CDR3 has 15 residues. The CDR3 is CAWVPPGQGLYGYTF. The CDR3 DNA is TGTGCCTGGGTCCCTCCGGGACAGGGGTTATACGGCTACACCTTC. The whole variable domain, filled in from reference TRBV30 and TRBJ1-2, reads SQTIHQWPATLVQPVGSPLSLECTVEGTSNPNLYWYRQAAGRGLQLLFYSVGIGQISSEVPQNLSASRPQDRQFILSSKKLLLSDSGFYLCAWVPPGQGLYGYTFGSGTRLTVV.

The CDR3 coding sequence is TGTGCCAGCAGTACAGGAGGGACATCACTCTCTGGGGCCAACGTCCTGACTTTC. Translation gives CASSTGGTSLSGANVLTF. The rearrangement joins TRBV27 to TRBJ2-6; D is possibly TRBD1 or TRBD2 (6 bases each). V lost 5 bases to trimming and J lost 0 bases, with 17 bases between them. The CDR3 loop spans 18 amino acids. Germline CDR1 reads MNHEY; CDR2 reads SMNVEV (reference sequence). The complete variable domain, with remaining parts taken from reference TRBV27 and TRBJ2-6, reads EAQVTQNPRYLITVTGKKLTVTCSQNMNHEYMSWYRQDPGLGLRQIYYSMNVEVTDKGDVPEGYKVSRKEKRNFPLILESPSPNQTSLYFCASSTGGTSLSGANVLTFGAGSRLTVL.

The J gene is TRBJ2-1, the V gene TRBV9; maybe TRBD2 (6 bases). Germline V CDR1 and CDR2: SGDLS, YYNGEE. Trimming stripped 0 bases from V and 1 base from J, with 8 bases between. The CDR3 contains 15 residues. CDR3 in DNA: TGTGCCAGCAGCGTAGGTAGCGGTTCCTACAATGAGCAGTTCTTC. Protein product: CASSVGSGSYNEQFF.